This T cell receptor (beta chain) derives from a study of shared clonotypes between healthy human individuals. Study-wide results and caveats: Relative to memory subsets, naive subsets generally showed larger estimated richness. A handful of donors showed sharing of approximately 5% of naive CD4 clonotypes. Only blood underwent sampling, and tissue repertoires likely differ.

Only in-frame clones appear in the TCRdb table, and some are missing; sequencing was by immunoSEQ multiplex PCR. Among 400,000 to 600,000 clones listed, roughly 95% were seen once. CDR3 length equals 15 residues. The V gene's germline CDR1 is MNHEY and CDR2 SVGAGI. V was pared by 5 bases and J by 0 bases, with 10 bases between. As regards this clone: What it binds is not known.

Sequenced input: naive CD4+ T cells sorted from blood. Subset reported: CD45RA+ positively selected. The genes are TRBV6-5 and TRBJ2-2; D remains ambiguous. The TCR sequence derives from a woman aged 30 to 39 in good health. CDR3 DNA sequence: TGTGCCAGCAGTAACAGCTACGCGAACACCGGGGAGCTGTTTTTT. It encodes CASSNSYANTGELFF.